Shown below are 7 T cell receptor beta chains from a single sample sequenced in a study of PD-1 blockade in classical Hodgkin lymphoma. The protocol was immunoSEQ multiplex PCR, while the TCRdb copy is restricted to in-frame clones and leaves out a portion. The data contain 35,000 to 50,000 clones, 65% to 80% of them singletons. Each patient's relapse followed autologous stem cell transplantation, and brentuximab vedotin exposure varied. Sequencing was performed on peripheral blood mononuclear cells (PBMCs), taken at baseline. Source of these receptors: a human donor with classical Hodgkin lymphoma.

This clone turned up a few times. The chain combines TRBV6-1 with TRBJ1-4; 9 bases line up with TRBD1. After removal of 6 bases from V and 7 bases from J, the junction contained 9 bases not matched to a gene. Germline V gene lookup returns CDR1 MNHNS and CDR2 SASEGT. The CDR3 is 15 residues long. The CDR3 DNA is TGTGCCAGCAGCGGGCCAGACAGGGGGGGTGAAAAACTGTTTTTT. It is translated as CASSGPDRGGEKLFF.

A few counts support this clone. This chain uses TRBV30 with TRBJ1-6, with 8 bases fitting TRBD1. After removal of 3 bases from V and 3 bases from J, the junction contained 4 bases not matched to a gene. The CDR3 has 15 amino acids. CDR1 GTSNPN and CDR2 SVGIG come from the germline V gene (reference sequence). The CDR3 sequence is CAWSRDRSYNSPLHF. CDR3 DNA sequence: TGTGCCTGGAGCCGGGACAGGAGCTATAATTCACCCCTCCACTTT.

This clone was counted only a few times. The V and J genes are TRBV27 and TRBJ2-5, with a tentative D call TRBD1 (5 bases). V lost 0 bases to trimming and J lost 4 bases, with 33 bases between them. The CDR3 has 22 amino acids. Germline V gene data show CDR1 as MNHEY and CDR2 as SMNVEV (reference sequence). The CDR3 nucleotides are TGTGCCAGCAGTTTATCTTTCGGAAGGCTTCTCTCCAAAGAAGGGGCCGGAGAGACCCAGTACTTC. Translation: CASSLSFGRLLSKEGAGETQYF.

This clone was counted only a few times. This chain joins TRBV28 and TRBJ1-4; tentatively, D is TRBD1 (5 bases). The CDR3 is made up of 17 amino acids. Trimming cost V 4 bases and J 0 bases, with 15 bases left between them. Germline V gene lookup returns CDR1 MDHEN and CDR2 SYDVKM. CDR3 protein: CASSSPRRGATNEKLFF. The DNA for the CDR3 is TGTGCCAGCAGTTCCCCCCGGCGGGGGGCAACTAATGAAAAACTGTTTTTT. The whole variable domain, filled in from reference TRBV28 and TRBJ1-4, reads DVKVTQSSRYLVKRTGEKVFLECVQDMDHENMFWYRQDPGLGLRLIYFSYDVKMKEKGDIPEGYSVSREKKERFSLILESASTNQTSMYLCASSSPRRGATNEKLFFGSGTQLSVL.

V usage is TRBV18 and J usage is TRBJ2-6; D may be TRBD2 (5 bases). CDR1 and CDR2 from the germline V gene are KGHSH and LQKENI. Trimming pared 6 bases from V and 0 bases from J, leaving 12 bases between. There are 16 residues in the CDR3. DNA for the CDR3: TGTGCCAGCTCGTCAGTAGGGAGCTCTGGGGCCAACGTCCTGACTTTC. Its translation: CASSSVGSSGANVLTF.

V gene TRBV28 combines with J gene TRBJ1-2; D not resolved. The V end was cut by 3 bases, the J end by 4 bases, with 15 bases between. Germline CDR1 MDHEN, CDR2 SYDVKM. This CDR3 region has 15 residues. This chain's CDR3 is CASSFVVGPAYGYTF. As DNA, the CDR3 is TGTGCCAGCAGTTTTGTGGTGGGTCCGGCCTATGGCTACACCTTC.

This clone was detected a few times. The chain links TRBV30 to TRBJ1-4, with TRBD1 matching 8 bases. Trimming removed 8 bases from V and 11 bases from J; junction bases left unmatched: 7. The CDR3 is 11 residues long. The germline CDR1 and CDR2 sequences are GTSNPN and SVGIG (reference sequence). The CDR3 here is CARKTGEKLFF. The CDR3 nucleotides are TGTGCCCGGAAGACAGGGGAGAAACTGTTTTTT.